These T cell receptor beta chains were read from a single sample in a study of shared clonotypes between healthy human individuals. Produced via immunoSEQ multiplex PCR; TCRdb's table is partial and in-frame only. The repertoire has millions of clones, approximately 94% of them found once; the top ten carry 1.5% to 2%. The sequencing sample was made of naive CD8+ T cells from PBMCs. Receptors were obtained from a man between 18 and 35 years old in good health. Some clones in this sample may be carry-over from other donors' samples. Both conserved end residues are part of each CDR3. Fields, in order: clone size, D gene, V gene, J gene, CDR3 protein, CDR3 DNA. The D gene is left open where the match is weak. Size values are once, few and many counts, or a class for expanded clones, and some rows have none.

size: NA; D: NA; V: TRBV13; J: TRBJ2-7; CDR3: CASSPDRHYEQYF; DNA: TGTGCCAGCAGCCCGGACAGACACTACGAGCAGTACTTC
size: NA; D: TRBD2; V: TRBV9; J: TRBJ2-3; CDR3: CASSATSGDPDTQYF; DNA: TGTGCCAGCAGCGCAACTAGCGGAGACCCAGATACGCAGTATTTT
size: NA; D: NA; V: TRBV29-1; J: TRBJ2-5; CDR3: CSVLGGDGQETQYF; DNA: TGCAGCGTTTTGGGCGGGGACGGCCAAGAGACCCAGTACTTC
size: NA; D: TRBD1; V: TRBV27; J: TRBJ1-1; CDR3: CASSSGGGQVNTEAFF; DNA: TGTGCCAGCAGTTCGGGAGGGGGACAGGTGAACACTGAAGCTTTCTTT
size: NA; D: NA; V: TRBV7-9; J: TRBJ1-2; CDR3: CASSKQSHYGYTF; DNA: TGTGCCAGCAGCAAACAGTCTCACTATGGCTACACCTTC
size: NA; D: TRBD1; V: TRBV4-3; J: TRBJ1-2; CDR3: CASGAIEGQGESGYTF; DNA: TGCGCCAGCGGAGCCATTGAGGGACAGGGGGAAAGTGGCTACACCTTC
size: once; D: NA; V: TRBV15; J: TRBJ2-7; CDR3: CATSNDRGTPDYEQYF; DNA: TGTGCCACCAGCAACGACCGAGGGACCCCCGACTACGAGCAGTACTTC
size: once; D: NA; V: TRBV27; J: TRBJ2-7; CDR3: CASSLDGPYEQYF; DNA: TGTGCCAGCAGTTTGGACGGACCCTACGAGCAGTACTTC
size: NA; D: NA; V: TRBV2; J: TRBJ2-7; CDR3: CASSFNGVYEQYF; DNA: TGTGCCAGCAGTTTTAATGGGGTATACGAGCAGTACTTC
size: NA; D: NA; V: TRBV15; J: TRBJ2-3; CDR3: CATSRDGDGGLGIRLYF; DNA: TGTGCCACCAGCAGAGATGGGGACGGGGGCCTTGGCATACGGTTGTATTTT
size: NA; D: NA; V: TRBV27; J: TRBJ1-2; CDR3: CASSYTPNYGYTF; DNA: TGTGCCAGCAGCTATACACCTAACTATGGCTACACCTTC
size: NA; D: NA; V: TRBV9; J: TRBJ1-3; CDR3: CASSVDGVSGNTIYF; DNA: TGTGCCAGCAGCGTAGACGGTGTCTCTGGAAACACCATATATTTT
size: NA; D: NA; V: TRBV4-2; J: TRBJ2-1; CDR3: CASSHSRGGLHNEQFF; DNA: TGTGCCAGCAGCCATTCCAGGGGGGGGCTGCACAATGAGCAGTTCTTC
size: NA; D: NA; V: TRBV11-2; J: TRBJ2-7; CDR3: CASRKEAYEQYF; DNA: TGTGCCAGCAGGAAGGAGGCCTACGAGCAGTACTTC
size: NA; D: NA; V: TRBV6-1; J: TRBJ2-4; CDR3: CASSELEGGQNIQYF; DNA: TGTGCCAGCAGTGAACTCGAGGGGGGCCAAAACATTCAGTACTTC
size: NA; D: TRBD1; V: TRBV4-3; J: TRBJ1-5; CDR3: CASSQGPPGGLNQPQHF; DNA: TGCGCCAGCAGCCAAGGTCCGCCAGGGGGGCTCAATCAGCCCCAGCATTTT
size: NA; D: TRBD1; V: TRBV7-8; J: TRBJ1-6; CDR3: CASSIGDRGNSPLHF; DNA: TGTGCCAGCAGCATAGGGGACAGGGGAAATTCACCCCTCCACTTT
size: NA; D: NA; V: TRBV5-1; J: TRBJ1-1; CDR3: CASSIGQEAFF; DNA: TGCGCCAGCAGCATCGGACAGGAAGCTTTCTTT
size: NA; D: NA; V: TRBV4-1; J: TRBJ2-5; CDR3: CASSQWAAETQYF; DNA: TGCGCCAGCAGCCAGTGGGCGGCAGAGACCCAGTACTTC
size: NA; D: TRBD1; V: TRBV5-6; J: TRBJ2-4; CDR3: CASSLGQGGQYF; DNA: TGTGCCAGCAGCTTGGGACAGGGGGGACAGTACTTC
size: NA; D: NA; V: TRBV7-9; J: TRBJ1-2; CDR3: CASSFPLGGYGYTF; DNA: TGTGCCAGCAGCTTTCCCTTGGGGGGCTATGGCTACACCTTC
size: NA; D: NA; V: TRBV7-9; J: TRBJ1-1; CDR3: CASSLGVGAPTEAFF; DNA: TGTGCCAGCAGCTTAGGGGTGGGGGCGCCCACTGAAGCTTTCTTT
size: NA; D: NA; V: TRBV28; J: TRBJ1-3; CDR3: CASSLSRNSGNTIYF; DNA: TGTGCCAGCAGTTTAAGTCGTAACTCTGGAAACACCATATATTTT
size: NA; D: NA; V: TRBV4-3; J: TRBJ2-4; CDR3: CASSQGSGVKNIQYF; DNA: TGCGCCAGCAGCCAAGGATCAGGAGTCAAAAACATTCAGTACTTC
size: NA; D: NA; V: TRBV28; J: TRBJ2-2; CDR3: CASSFWGANTGELFF; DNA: TGTGCCAGCAGTTTCTGGGGCGCGAACACCGGGGAGCTGTTTTTT
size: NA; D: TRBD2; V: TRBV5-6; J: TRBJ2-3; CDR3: CASSLTSGSPGMSTDTQYF; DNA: TGTGCCAGCAGCTTGACTAGCGGGAGTCCCGGGATGAGCACAGATACGCAGTATTTT
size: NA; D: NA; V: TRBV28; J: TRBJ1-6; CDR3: CASSWSSDGYNSPLHF; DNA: TGTGCCAGCAGTTGGAGCTCAGACGGCTATAATTCACCCCTCCACTTT
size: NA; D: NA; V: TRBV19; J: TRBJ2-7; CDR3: CASSSEGTPSYEQYF; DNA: TGTGCCAGTAGTTCTGAGGGGACACCTTCCTACGAGCAGTACTTC
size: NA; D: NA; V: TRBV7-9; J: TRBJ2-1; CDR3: CASSFGTPPNEQFF; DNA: TGTGCCAGCAGCTTCGGGACTCCGCCTAATGAGCAGTTCTTC
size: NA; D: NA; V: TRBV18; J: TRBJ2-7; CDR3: CASSLNHYPGEQYF; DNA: TGTGCCAGCTCACTGAACCATTACCCGGGGGAGCAGTACTTC
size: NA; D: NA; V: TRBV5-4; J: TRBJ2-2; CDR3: CASSSYDRNTGELFF; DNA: TGTGCCAGCAGCTCCTATGACAGGAACACCGGGGAGCTGTTTTTT
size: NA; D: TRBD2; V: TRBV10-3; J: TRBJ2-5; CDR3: CATRGDGKQETQYF; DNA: TGTGCCACGCGGGGGGACGGAAAACAAGAGACCCAGTACTTC
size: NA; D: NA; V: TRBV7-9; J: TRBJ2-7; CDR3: CASSARGRDEQYF; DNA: TGTGCCAGCAGCGCGCGCGGACGGGACGAGCAGTACTTC
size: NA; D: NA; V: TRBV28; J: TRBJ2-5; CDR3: CASSLTGTAGRETQYF; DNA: TGTGCCAGCAGTCTAACCGGGACGGCGGGTCGAGAGACCCAGTACTTC
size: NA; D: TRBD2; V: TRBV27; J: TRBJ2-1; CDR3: CASSLKAGASYNEQFF; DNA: TGTGCCAGCAGTTTAAAAGCGGGGGCCTCCTACAATGAGCAGTTCTTC
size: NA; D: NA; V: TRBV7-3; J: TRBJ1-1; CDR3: CASSLSGGDTEAFF; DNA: TGTGCCAGCAGCTTAAGCGGAGGGGATACTGAAGCTTTCTTT
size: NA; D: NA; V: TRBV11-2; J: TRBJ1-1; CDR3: CASSPSLYGTPALNTEAFF; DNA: TGTGCCAGCAGCCCATCCCTTTATGGGACGCCGGCCTTGAACACTGAAGCTTTCTTT
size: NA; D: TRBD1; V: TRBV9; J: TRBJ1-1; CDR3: CASSTGGVNTEAFF; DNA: TGTGCCAGCTCCACAGGGGGTGTGAACACTGAAGCTTTCTTT
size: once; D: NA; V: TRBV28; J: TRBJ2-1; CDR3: CASSTYLPGALRDEQFF; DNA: TGTGCCAGCAGCACGTATCTCCCGGGAGCCCTTCGCGATGAGCAGTTCTTC
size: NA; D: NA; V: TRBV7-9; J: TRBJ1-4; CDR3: CASSSPPQGRSTNEKLFF; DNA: TGTGCCAGCAGCTCACCCCCCCAGGGGCGTTCAACTAATGAAAAACTGTTTTTT
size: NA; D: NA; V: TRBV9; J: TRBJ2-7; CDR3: CASSAGGQDFLEQYF; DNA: TGTGCCAGCAGCGCGGGGGGACAGGACTTTCTCGAGCAGTACTTC
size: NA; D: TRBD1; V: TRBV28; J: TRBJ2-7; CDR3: CASTLQGGSYEQYF; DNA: TGTGCCAGCACCTTACAGGGGGGTTCCTACGAGCAGTACTTC
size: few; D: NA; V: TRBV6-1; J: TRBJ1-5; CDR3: CASSDRRGDQPQHF; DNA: TGTGCCAGCAGTGATAGGAGGGGGGATCAGCCCCAGCATTTT
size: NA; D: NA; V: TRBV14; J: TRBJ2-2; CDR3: CASSQAPWVAGELFF; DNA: TGTGCCAGCAGCCAAGCCCCGTGGGTGGCCGGGGAGCTGTTTTTT
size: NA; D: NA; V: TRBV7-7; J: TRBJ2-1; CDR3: CASSPLRGSVKGGSYNEQFF; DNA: TGTGCCAGCAGCCCCCTCAGGGGATCCGTTAAAGGGGGCTCCTACAATGAGCAGTTCTTC
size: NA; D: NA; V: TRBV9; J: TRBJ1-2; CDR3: CASSPNRDYGYTF; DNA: TGTGCCAGCAGCCCAAACAGAGACTATGGCTACACCTTC
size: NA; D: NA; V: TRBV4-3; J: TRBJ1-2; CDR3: CASSPSRGVSYGYTF; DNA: TGCGCCAGCAGCCCCTCGAGGGGGGTTAGCTATGGCTACACCTTC
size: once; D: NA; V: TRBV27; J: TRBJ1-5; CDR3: CASSSSQGNSNQPQHF; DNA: TGTGCCAGCAGTTCGTCCCAGGGTAATAGCAATCAGCCCCAGCATTTT
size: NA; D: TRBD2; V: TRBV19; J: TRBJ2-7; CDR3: CASSILAGASYEQYF; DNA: TGTGCCAGTAGTATACTAGCGGGAGCCTCCTACGAGCAGTACTTC
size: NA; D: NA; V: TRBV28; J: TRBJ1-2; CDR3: CASSLPHLKGRGLNYGYTF; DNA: TGTGCCAGCAGTTTACCCCACCTGAAGGGCAGGGGCCTGAACTATGGCTACACCTTC
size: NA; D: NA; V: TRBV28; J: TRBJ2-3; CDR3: CASSLKTVTSGDTQYF; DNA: TGTGCCAGCAGTTTAAAGACCGTTACCTCAGGGGATACGCAGTATTTT
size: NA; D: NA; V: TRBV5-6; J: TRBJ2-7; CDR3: CASSSGTVSYEQYF; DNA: TGTGCCAGCAGCTCCGGGACCGTTTCCTACGAGCAGTACTTC
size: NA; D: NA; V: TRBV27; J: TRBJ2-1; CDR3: CASSVYPSGLTYNEQFF; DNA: TGTGCCAGCAGTGTCTACCCGTCCGGGCTTACCTACAATGAGCAGTTCTTC
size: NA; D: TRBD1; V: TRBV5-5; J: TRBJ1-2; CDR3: CASSLAGGQGIPGYTF; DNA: TGTGCCAGCAGCTTGGCTGGGGGACAGGGAATCCCTGGCTACACCTTC
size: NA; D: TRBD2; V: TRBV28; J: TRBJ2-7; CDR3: CASSPRLAGTYEQYF; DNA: TGTGCCAGCAGTCCCCGGCTAGCGGGAACCTACGAGCAGTACTTC